This T cell receptor beta chain comes out of a study of CD8 T cells in Susac syndrome. CDR3 size: 14 residues. Germline CDR1 reads MDHEN; CDR2 reads SYDVKM. Trimming removed 4 bases from V and 5 bases from J; junction bases left unmatched: 4. The RNA input was about 0.45 to 1 ug, and it was reverse transcribed with random hexamers. MiXCR, run by TCRdb on the immunoSEQ multiplex PCR reads, gives a single entry per CDR3 protein. Among under 200,000 distinct CDR3 sequences listed, 85% to 95% were seen once. Sequencing of TCR beta was undertaken in CD8+ and CD4+ T cells derived from blood. Sequencing was done on a sample of CD8+ T cells from PBMCs. The gene calls are TRBV28 and TRBJ2-5, with 10 bases matching TRBD2. The receptor was derived from a human donor with multiple sclerosis. The CDR3 DNA reads as TGTGCCAGCAGTTCCCCTAGCGGGGGTGAGACCCAGTACTTC. Its translation: CASSSPSGGETQYF.